This T cell receptor beta chain originates from a study of CD4 T cells in relation to SARS-CoV-2 and coronaviruses. The CDR3 contains 15 residues. The ends lost 0 bases at V and 8 bases at J; junction bases unmatched: 9. Germline values: CDR1 ENHRY, CDR2 SYGVKD. Notes on this clone: Its target is not known.

The repertoire was sequenced with immunoSEQ multiplex PCR; TCRdb's copy has only in-frame clones and lacks some. The repertoire has 20,000 or so clones, 78% of them found once; the top ten carry 19%. Before the COVID-19 pandemic, during about 2010-2018, CD4+ T cells were taken from unexposed donors. Isolation of CD4+ T cells took place after approximately 11 days in culture. V is TRBV10-3 and J is TRBJ1-2; 7 positions agree with TRBD1. The TCR sequence derives from a human donor in good health. Sequenced: CD4+ T cells from PBMCs, cultured in vitro. The CDR3 DNA sequence: TGTGCCATCAGTGAGTCCGCCGAGGGGGCGGTAGGCTACACCTTC. This encodes CAISESAEGAVGYTF.